The clone carrying this T cell receptor (beta chain) was counted between two and nine times. Its specificity is not known. The authors prepared the TCRbeta library with unique molecular identifiers. TCRdb redid the calling of the PCR reads with MiXCR, one entry per CDR3 protein. This sample has 250,000 to 400,000 distinct CDR3 sequences, with 20% to 30% found just once. This CDR3 is built from 19 residues. V lost 3 bases and J 1 base, leaving 24 bases between the germline ends. CDR1 is KGHSH, CDR2 LQKENI, per germline. The data derive from a study of T-cell reconstitution after alpha-beta-depleted transplantation in children. General study findings and limits: Once a year had passed after transplant, T-cell counts and diversity came mostly from newly produced T cells. Several hundred graft clones that had expanded were reportedly the source of alpha-beta T cells about two months after transplant. Some patients' high day-60 TCRbeta diversity was attributed to recipient cells surviving conditioning.

The sequence was obtained from a male patient between 10 and 17 years old who had a stem cell transplant for acute lymphoblastic leukemia, so the T cells may come from the graft donor. This rearrangement joins TRBV18 to TRBJ2-5; D possibly matches TRBD1 or TRBD2 (5 bases each). Sequences were derived from PBMCs, mostly from graft donor cells, sampled 180 days after TCRalphabeta/CD19-depleted stem cell transplant. The CDR3 is CASSPKLTVRGPFQETQYF. In DNA form, the CDR3 reads TGTGCCAGCTCACCTAAACTTACAGTCCGGGGCCCCTTCCAAGAGACCCAGTACTTC. Full variable domain (missing parts from reference TRBV18 and TRBJ2-5): NAGVMQNPRHLVRRRGQEARLRCSPMKGHSHVYWYRQLPEEGLKFMVYLQKENIIDESGMPKERFSAEFPKEGPSILRIQQVVRGDSAAYFCASSPKLTVRGPFQETQYFGPGTRLLVL.